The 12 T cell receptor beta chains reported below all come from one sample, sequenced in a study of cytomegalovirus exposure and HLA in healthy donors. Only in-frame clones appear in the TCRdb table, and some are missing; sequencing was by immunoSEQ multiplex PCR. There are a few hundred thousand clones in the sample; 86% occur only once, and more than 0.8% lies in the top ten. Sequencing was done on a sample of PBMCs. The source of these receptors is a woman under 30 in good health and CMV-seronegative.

The CDR3 bases are TGCGCCAGCAGTCTTCAGGCTCCGGGGGAGCTGTTTTTT. This translates into CASSLQAPGELFF. The J gene is TRBJ2-2, the V gene TRBV5-1; D gene unclear. The germline CDR1 and CDR2 sequences are SGHRS and YFSETQ. The CDR3 has 13 amino acids. Trimming removed 5 bases from V and 8 bases from J, with 13 bases in between.

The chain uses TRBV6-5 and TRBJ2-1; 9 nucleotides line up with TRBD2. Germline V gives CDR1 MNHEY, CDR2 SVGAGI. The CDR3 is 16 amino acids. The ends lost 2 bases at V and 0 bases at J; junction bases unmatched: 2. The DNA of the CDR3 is TGTGCCAGCAGTTACGGAGCGGGGGGCTCCTACAATGAGCAGTTCTTC. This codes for CASSYGAGGSYNEQFF.

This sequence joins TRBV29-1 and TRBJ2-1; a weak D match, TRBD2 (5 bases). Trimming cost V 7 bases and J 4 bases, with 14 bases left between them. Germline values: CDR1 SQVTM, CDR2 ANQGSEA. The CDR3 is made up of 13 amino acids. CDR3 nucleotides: TGCAGCGCAGGAGGTAAGAGTTACAATGAGCAGTTCTTC. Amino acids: CSAGGKSYNEQFF.

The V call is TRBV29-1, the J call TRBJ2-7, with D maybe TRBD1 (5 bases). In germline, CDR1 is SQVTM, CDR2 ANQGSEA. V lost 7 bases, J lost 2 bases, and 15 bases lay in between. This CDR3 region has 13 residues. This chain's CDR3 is CSAYSRVAYEQYF. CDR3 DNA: TGCAGCGCGTACAGCAGGGTCGCCTACGAGCAGTACTTC.

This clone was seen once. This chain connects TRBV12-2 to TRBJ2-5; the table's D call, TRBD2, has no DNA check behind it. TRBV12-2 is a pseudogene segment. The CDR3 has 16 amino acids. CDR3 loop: CASPYPSGAYQETQYF. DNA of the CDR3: TGTGCAAGTCCTTATCCTAGCGGGGCGTACCAAGAGACCCAGTACTTC.

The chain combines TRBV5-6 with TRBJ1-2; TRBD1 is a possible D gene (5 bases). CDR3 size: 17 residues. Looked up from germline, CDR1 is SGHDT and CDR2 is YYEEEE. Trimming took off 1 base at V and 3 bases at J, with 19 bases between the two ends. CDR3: CASSLPSWGQTYYGYTF. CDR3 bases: TGTGCCAGCAGCTTGCCTTCTTGGGGCCAGACATACTATGGCTACACCTTC.

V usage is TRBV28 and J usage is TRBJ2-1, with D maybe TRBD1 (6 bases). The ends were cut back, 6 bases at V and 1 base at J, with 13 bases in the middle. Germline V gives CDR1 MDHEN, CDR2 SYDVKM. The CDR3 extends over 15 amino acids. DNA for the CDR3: TGTGCCAGCAGCCCACTACAGGGTTCCTACAATGAGCAGTTCTTC. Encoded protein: CASSPLQGSYNEQFF.

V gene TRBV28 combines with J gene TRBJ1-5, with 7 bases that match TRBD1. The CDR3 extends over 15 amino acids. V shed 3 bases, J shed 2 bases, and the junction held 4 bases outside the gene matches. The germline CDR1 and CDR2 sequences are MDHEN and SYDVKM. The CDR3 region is CASSLMGQRNQPQHF. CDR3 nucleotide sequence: TGTGCCAGCAGTTTGATGGGACAGCGCAATCAGCCCCAGCATTTT.

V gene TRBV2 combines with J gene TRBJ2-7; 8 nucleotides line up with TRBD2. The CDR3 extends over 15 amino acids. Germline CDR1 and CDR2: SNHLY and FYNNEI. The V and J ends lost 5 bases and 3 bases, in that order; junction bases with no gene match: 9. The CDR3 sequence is CASSTPHGTSYEQYF. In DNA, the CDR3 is TGTGCCAGCAGTACACCCCACGGGACTAGCTACGAGCAGTACTTC.

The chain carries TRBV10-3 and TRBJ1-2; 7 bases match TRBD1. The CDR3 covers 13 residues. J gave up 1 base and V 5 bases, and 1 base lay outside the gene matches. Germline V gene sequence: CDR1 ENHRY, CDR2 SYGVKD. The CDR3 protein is CAISRDSNYGYTF. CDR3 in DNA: TGTGCCATCAGTCGGGACAGTAACTATGGCTACACCTTC.

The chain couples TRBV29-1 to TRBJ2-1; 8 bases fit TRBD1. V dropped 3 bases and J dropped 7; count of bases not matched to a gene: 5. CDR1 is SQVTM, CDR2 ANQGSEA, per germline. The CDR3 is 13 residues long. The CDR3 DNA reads TGCAGCGTTGAGCGGACAGGGAGAAATGAGCAGTTCTTC. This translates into CSVERTGRNEQFF.

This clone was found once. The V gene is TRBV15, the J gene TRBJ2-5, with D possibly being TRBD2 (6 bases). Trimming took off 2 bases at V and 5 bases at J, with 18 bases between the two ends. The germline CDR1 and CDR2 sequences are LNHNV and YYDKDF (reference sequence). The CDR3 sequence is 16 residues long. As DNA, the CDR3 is TGTGCCACCAGCAGAATGGCTGCCAGTGGGAGGGAGACCCAGTACTTC. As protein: CATSRMAASGRETQYF. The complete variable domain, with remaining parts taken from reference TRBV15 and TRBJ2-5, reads DAMVIQNPRYQVTQFGKPVTLSCSQTLNHNVMYWYQQKSSQAPKLLFHYYDKDFNNEADTPDNFQSRRPNTSFCFLDIRSPGLGDTAMYLCATSRMAASGRETQYFGPGTRLLVL.